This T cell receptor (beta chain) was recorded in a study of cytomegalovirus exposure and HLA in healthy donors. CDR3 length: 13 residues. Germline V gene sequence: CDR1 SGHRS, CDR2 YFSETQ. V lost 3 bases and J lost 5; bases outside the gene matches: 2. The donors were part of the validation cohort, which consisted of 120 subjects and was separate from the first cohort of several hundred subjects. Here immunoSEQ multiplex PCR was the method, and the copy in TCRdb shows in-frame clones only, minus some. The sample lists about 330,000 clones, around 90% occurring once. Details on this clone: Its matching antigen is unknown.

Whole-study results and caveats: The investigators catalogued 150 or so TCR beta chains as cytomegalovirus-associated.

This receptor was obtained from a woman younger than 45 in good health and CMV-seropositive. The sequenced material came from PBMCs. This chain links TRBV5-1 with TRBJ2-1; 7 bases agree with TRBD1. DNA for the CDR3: TGCGCCAGCAGCTGGGACAGAAACAATGAGCAGTTCTTC. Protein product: CASSWDRNNEQFF.